Following are 29 T cell receptor beta chains from one sample sequenced in a study of regulatory T cells in long-lasting Graves disease. Building of the TCR beta libraries involved iRepertoire HTBI primers and Arm-PCR of CDR3 regions. MiXCR was run by TCRdb on the multiplex PCR reads, yielding one entry per CDR3 protein. The sample yields some 440,000 distinct CDR3 sequences, less than 25% seen once. As to time point: persistent/refractory GD, antithyroid drugs over 5 years with positive TRAb. PBMC-derived RNA was used for the TCR library. The specimen was peripheral blood mononuclear cells (PBMCs), collected when the disease was refractory, from a patient treated with antithyroid drugs. The receptors were gathered from a female donor with Graves disease.

This chain uses TRBV29-1 with TRBJ2-7, with 15 bases aligning to TRBD2. V dropped 5 bases and J dropped 5; count of bases not matched to a gene: 13. Per germline, CDR1 SQVTM and CDR2 ANQGSEA. The CDR3 extends over 17 amino acids. CDR3 sequence (DNA): TGCAGCGTTTCTGGACTAGCGGGAGGGGATTATTCCCACGAGCAGTACTTC. This sequence encodes CSVSGLAGGDYSHEQYF.

This clonotype has just a few counts. V and J are TRBV20-1 and TRBJ1-4; tentatively, D is TRBD1 (5 bases). CDR3 length equals 14 residues. V shed 4 bases and J shed 5 bases, with 14 bases lying between them. Germline assignment: CDR1 DFQATT and CDR2 SNEGSKA (reference sequence). In DNA form, the CDR3 reads TGCAGTGCTATCCTCGGCAGGACAAATGAAAAACTGTTTTTT. It codes for CSAILGRTNEKLFF.

As to this clonotype: A much larger clone sits a single nucleotide away, making a read error possible. V usage is TRBV29-1 and J usage is TRBJ1-1, with 7 bases fitting TRBD1. This CDR3 has 13 amino acids. Germline CDR1 reads SQVTM; CDR2 reads ANQGSEA. CDR3 in amino acids: CSVQTGVRTETFF. The CDR3 bases are TGCAGCGTTCAAACAGGGGTAAGGACTGAAACTTTCTTT.

This clonotype was detected a few times. Since a much larger clone is just one base distant, this may be a read error. This CDR3 fails to terminate in the conserved phenylalanine or tryptophan, so it likely reflects a read error. The rearrangement links TRBV30 to TRBJ2-5; 7 bases align to TRBD1. Germline V gives CDR1 GTSNPN, CDR2 SVGIG (reference sequence). This CDR3 region has 13 residues. V gave up 1 base and J gave up 5 bases; unmatched junction bases: 4. For the CDR3, the DNA is TGTGCCTGGAGTGGACAGGGATTGGAGACCCAGTACTCC. Protein product: CAWSGQGLETQYS.

This clonotype turned up a few times. The V and J genes are TRBV9 and TRBJ2-7, with D hard to call. V was trimmed by 5 bases and J by 6 bases, leaving 15 bases between them. The CDR3 has 13 residues. Per the germline V gene, CDR1 is SGDLS and CDR2 is YYNGEE. CDR3 loop: CASSPEQHLEQYF. The CDR3, as DNA: TGTGCCAGCAGTCCGGAGCAGCATCTCGAGCAGTACTTC.

This clonotype was seen many times. This chain connects TRBV5-5 to TRBJ2-5; D assignment may be TRBD1 or TRBD2 (5 bases each). Germline CDR1 and CDR2: SGHKS and YYEKEE (reference sequence). The CDR3 consists of 16 residues. The V gene lost 4 bases and the J gene lost 2 bases, with 18 bases spanning the gap. CDR3 bases: TGTGCCAGCAGCGCTCCGGGACGGCATAGACAAGAGACCCAGTACTTC. It encodes CASSAPGRHRQETQYF. Looking up the rest from reference TRBV5-5 and TRBJ2-5 gives the full variable domain: DAGVTQSPTHLIKTRGQQVTLRCSPISGHKSVSWYQQVLGQGPQFIFQYYEKEERGRGNFPDRFSARQFPNYSSELNVNALLLGDSALYLCASSAPGRHRQETQYFGPGTRLLVL.

The chain carries TRBV9 and TRBJ2-5; TRBD2 is a possible D gene (5 bases). CDR3 length: 17 amino acids. The germline V gene encodes CDR1 SGDLS and CDR2 YYNGEE. V was pared by 0 bases and J by 5 bases, with 20 bases between. CDR3 loop: CASSVGLSAVYRETQYF. The CDR3 DNA reads as TGTGCCAGCAGCGTAGGACTATCCGCAGTGTATCGTGAGACCCAGTACTTC.

The V call is TRBV30, the J call TRBJ1-4, with TRBD1 matching 9 bases. Trimming cost V 7 bases and J 8 bases; bases outside gene matches: 8. CDR3 length: 13 residues. The germline V gene has CDR1 GTSNPN and CDR2 SVGIG (reference sequence). CDR3 nucleotide sequence: TGTGCCTCCAGGGGGACAGGGAGCGAAAAACTGTTTTTT. This codes for CASRGTGSEKLFF.

The chain couples TRBV7-3 to TRBJ2-1; 9 nucleotides align to TRBD2. The germline V gene encodes CDR1 SGHTA and CDR2 FQGTGA. The trim removed 1 base at V and 6 bases at J, leaving 7 bases unmatched. The CDR3 spans 16 residues. This CDR3 is CASSLSLGGRANEQFF. CDR3 coding DNA: TGTGCCAGCAGCTTAAGCTTGGGCGGGAGGGCCAATGAGCAGTTCTTC.

This clonotype was detected many times. The V call is TRBV5-1, the J call TRBJ1-2, with a weak D call TRBD1 (5 bases). Germline CDR1 is SGHRS and CDR2 is YFSETQ. Deletions cut 4 bases from V and 4 bases from J, with 14 bases between. The CDR3 has 14 amino acids. The CDR3 sequence is CASSGHGQFYGYTF. CDR3 bases: TGCGCCAGCAGCGGACATGGGCAGTTCTATGGCTACACCTTC.

The sample holds a few counts of this clonotype. The chain employs TRBV5-1 and TRBJ2-7; 8 bases map to TRBD1. The ends lost 3 bases at V and 5 bases at J; junction bases unmatched: 4. Germline-derived CDR1 and CDR2 are SGHRS and YFSETQ. The CDR3 contains 13 residues. The CDR3 protein is CASSWTGPHEQYF. The CDR3, as DNA: TGCGCCAGCAGCTGGACAGGGCCTCACGAGCAGTACTTC.

This clonotype has a count of ten or more. The chain couples TRBV11-2 to TRBJ2-5, with TRBD2 identical over 11 bases. Trimming at V came to 4 bases and at J to 5 bases, leaving 9 bases not matched to a gene. The V gene's germline CDR1 is SGHAT and CDR2 FQNNGV. CDR3 size: 16 residues. CDR3: CASSSGTSGAGETQYF. CDR3 sequence (DNA): TGTGCCAGCAGCTCCGGGACTAGCGGAGCGGGTGAGACCCAGTACTTC.

This clonotype was counted many times. The chain carries TRBV20-1 and TRBJ2-7, with a possible D match to TRBD1 (5 bases). Trimming shortened V by 6 bases and J by 3 bases, and 12 bases separated the two germline ends. This CDR3 has 12 amino acids. In germline, CDR1 is DFQATT, CDR2 SNEGSKA (reference sequence). The CDR3 spells CSAKDINYEQYF. CDR3 nucleotide sequence: TGCAGTGCAAAGGACATAAACTACGAGCAGTACTTC.

This clonotype has just a few counts. The chain joins TRBV5-1 to TRBJ1-1; TRBD1 matches 7 bases. Per the germline V gene, CDR1 is SGHRS and CDR2 is YFSETQ. Trimming took 0 bases from V and 7 from J; bases not matched to a gene: 9. The CDR3 runs to 15 residues. CDR3 DNA: TGCGCCAGCAGCTTGGTGGAGGGGGCAGCGAGTGAAGCTTTCTTT. The encoded protein is CASSLVEGAASEAFF.

There are a few counts of this clonotype. The CDR3 sequence is CASSPLGTSVEQYF. The CDR3 DNA is TGTGCCAGTTCCCCCCTTGGGACTAGCGTCGAGCAGTACTTC. The J gene is TRBJ2-7, the V gene TRBV19, with 10 bases matching TRBD2. This CDR3 has 14 amino acids. J lost 6 bases, V lost 8 bases, and 10 bases had no gene match. Germline V gene lookup returns CDR1 LNHDA and CDR2 SQIVND (reference sequence). The complete variable domain, with remaining parts taken from reference TRBV19 and TRBJ2-7, reads DGGITQSPKYLFRKEGQNVTLSCEQNLNHDAMYWYRQDPGQGLRLIYYSQIVNDFQKGDIAEGYSVSREKKESFPLTVTSAQKNPTAFYLCASSPLGTSVEQYFGPGTRLTVT.

On this clonotype itself: A junction boundary mismatches the germline segment, possibly from a read error. The J gene is TRBJ1-1, the V gene TRBV5-1, with TRBD1 matching over 11 bases. CDR1 is SGHRS and CDR2 is YFSETQ in the germline V gene. This CDR3 is 17 amino acids long. CDR3 DNA: TGCGTCAGCAGCTCCTGGACAGGGGGCGCGGGGAACACTGAAGCTTTCTTT. It yields the protein CVSSSWTGGAGNTEAFF.

The sample holds many counts of this clonotype. This chain links TRBV30 with TRBJ2-7; D is unresolved. The CDR3 consists of 12 residues. The ends were cut back, 0 bases at V and 6 bases at J, with 9 bases in the middle. CDR1 is GTSNPN and CDR2 is SVGIG in the germline V gene (reference sequence). This chain's CDR3 is CAWSVKGSEQYF. Written as DNA, the CDR3 is TGTGCCTGGAGTGTGAAGGGATCCGAGCAGTACTTC.

This clonotype was observed at least ten times. The rearrangement links TRBV2 to TRBJ2-6; D gene ambiguous. Germline lookup yields CDR1 SNHLY and CDR2 FYNNEI. The CDR3 runs to 13 residues. The germline V and J ends were trimmed by 10 bases and 0 bases, with 7 bases remaining between them. This chain's CDR3 is CAKGTSGANVLTF. The CDR3 nucleotides are TGTGCCAAAGGAACCTCTGGGGCCAACGTCCTGACTTTC.

The chain employs TRBV27 and TRBJ2-7; D is perhaps TRBD2 (5 bases). The germline CDR1 and CDR2 sequences are MNHEY and SMNVEV (reference sequence). Trimming cost V 5 bases and J 6 bases, with 14 bases left between them. CDR3 length: 13 residues. The CDR3 reads CASSTIEGPEQYF. The CDR3 region has the DNA TGTGCCAGCAGTACAATCGAGGGCCCCGAGCAGTACTTC.

This clonotype was seen repeatedly, ten times or more. V usage is TRBV27 and J usage is TRBJ2-6; D not certain. The V end was cut by 6 bases, the J end by 0 bases, with 6 bases between. CDR1 MNHEY and CDR2 SMNVEV come from the germline V gene (reference sequence). This CDR3 has 14 residues. CDR3 amino acids: CASRPLSGANVLTF. The CDR3 nucleotides are TGTGCCAGCAGGCCGCTCTCTGGGGCCAACGTCCTGACTTTC. Full variable domain (remainder filled in from reference TRBV27 and TRBJ2-6): EAQVTQNPRYLITVTGKKLTVTCSQNMNHEYMSWYRQDPGLGLRQIYYSMNVEVTDKGDVPEGYKVSRKEKRNFPLILESPSPNQTSLYFCASRPLSGANVLTFGAGSRLTVL.

The table lists this clonotype with many counts. The chain has TRBV19 and TRBJ2-3; 11 bases line up with TRBD2. V was pared by 4 bases and J by 3 bases, with 9 bases of the junction left unmatched. This CDR3 comprises 17 residues. From germline, CDR1 is LNHDA and CDR2 SQIVND (reference sequence). CDR3 coding DNA: TGTGCCAGTAGTACACGGAGACTAGCGGGAAGGACAGATACGCAGTATTTT. Its translation: CASSTRRLAGRTDTQYF.

The rearrangement uses TRBV7-9 and TRBJ2-3; unclear D gene. The CDR3 has 14 amino acids. CDR1 SEHNR and CDR2 FQNEAQ come from the germline V gene (reference sequence). Trimming pared 4 bases from V and 0 bases from J, leaving 8 bases between. The CDR3 is CASSSLGSTDTQYF. Here the CDR3 DNA reads TGTGCCAGCAGCTCCCTTGGTAGCACAGATACGCAGTATTTT.

This clonotype has a count of ten or more. The J gene is TRBJ1-2, the V gene TRBV6-5; D remains unclear. The CDR3 loop spans 14 amino acids. Deletions cut 0 bases from V and 4 bases from J, with 9 bases between. Germline CDR1 and CDR2: MNHEY and SVGAGI. As DNA, the CDR3 is TGTGCCAGCAGTTACTCCACACCGCTCTATGGCTACACCTTC. It yields the protein CASSYSTPLYGYTF.

The V and J genes are TRBV11-1 and TRBJ2-2; no reliable D call. The CDR3 is made up of 16 amino acids. V was cut by 2 bases and J by 1 base, with 11 bases left in between. From germline, CDR1 is SGHAT and CDR2 FQDESV (reference sequence). The CDR3 DNA sequence: TGTGCCAGCAGCTTATATGTCTCCGTGAACACCGGGGAGCTGTTTTTT. Translated, it gives CASSLYVSVNTGELFF.

This clonotype has more than one count but fewer than ten. Sequence at one end of the junction differs from germline and may be a read error. CDR3 region: CATSDGVNTEVFF. CDR3 DNA: TGTGCCACCAGTGATGGGGTGAACACTGAAGTTTTCTTT. V gene TRBV24-1 combines with J gene TRBJ1-1; no clear D gene. The CDR3 runs to 13 residues. In germline, CDR1 is KGHDR, CDR2 SFDVKD.

The rearrangement uses TRBV20-1 and TRBJ1-5; unclear D gene. The CDR3 covers 13 residues. CDR1 and CDR2 from the germline V gene are DFQATT and SNEGSKA (reference sequence). Between the trimmed V and J ends, which lost 6 bases and 2 bases, there was a span of 11 bases. The CDR3 protein is CSARGPGNQPQHF. DNA of the CDR3: TGCAGTGCCCGAGGGCCGGGCAATCAGCCCCAGCATTTT.

This clonotype was seen more than once but under ten times. The chain couples TRBV13 to TRBJ2-5, with 8 bases matching TRBD1. Germline V CDR1 and CDR2: PRHDT, FYEKMQ (reference sequence). CDR3 size: 15 residues. Trimming cost V 5 bases and J 5 bases; bases outside gene matches: 10. CDR3 sequence reads: CASSPSGGAAETQYF. CDR3 bases: TGTGCCAGCAGCCCGTCAGGGGGCGCAGCGGAGACCCAGTACTTC.

The V call is TRBV6-5, the J call TRBJ2-5; 11 bases are a match to TRBD2. The CDR3 is made up of 15 amino acids. Looked up from germline, CDR1 is MNHEY and CDR2 is SVGAGI. J lost 3 bases, V lost 0 bases, and 0 bases had no gene match. This chain's CDR3 is CASSYSTSGEETQYF. In DNA, the CDR3 is TGTGCCAGCAGTTACTCGACTAGCGGGGAAGAGACCCAGTACTTC.

This clonotype was seen many times. This chain uses TRBV7-8 with TRBJ1-1; perhaps TRBD1 as D (6 bases). V was shortened by 7 bases and J by 0 bases, with 21 bases between the two germline ends. Germline CDR1 and CDR2: SGHVS and FQNEAQ. The CDR3 has 17 amino acids. As DNA, the CDR3 is TGTGCCAGCAATGAGTGGGGGGCGAGGGGGTTGAACACTGAAGCTTTCTTT. Its translation: CASNEWGARGLNTEAFF. The whole variable domain, remainder taken from reference TRBV7-8 and TRBJ1-1, is GAGVSQSPRYKVAKRGQDVALRCDPISGHVSLFWYQQALGQGPEFLTYFQNEAQLDKSGLPSDRFFAERPEGSVSTLKIQRTQQEDSAVYLCASNEWGARGLNTEAFFGQGTRLTVV.